These 6 T cell receptor beta chains were sequenced from one sample in a study of response to subunit inactivated influenza vaccine. TCRdb reprocessed the RT-PCR reads with MiXCR, giving one entry per CDR3 protein. The data hold around 200,000 distinct CDR3 sequences, with about 9% observed a single time. The sample here was non-naive T cells sorted from PBMCs, taken on the day of vaccination. The receptors were gathered from a man aged 45-65 years who received an inactivated influenza vaccine.

The table lists this clonotype with a few counts. CDR3 sequence (DNA): TGTGCCAGCAGCCTCTCGGCGGTCGGTGGGCTCCCCGTCCTGACTTTC. The encoded protein is CASSLSAVGGLPVLTF. The chain carries TRBV7-2 and TRBJ2-6; unclear D gene. Germline CDR1 reads SGHTA; CDR2 reads FQGNSA. The ends were cut back, 5 bases at V and 12 bases at J, with 23 bases in the middle. This CDR3 region has 16 residues. Filled out from reference TRBV7-2 and TRBJ2-6, the complete variable domain reads GAGVSQSPSNKVTEKGKDVELRCDPISGHTALYWYRQSLGQGLEFLIYFQGNSAPDKSGLPSDRFSAERTGGSVSTLTIQRTQQEDSAVYLCASSLSAVGGLPVLTFGAGSRLTVL.

At least ten counts were recorded for this clonotype. The chain has TRBV2 and TRBJ2-5, with D unresolved. This CDR3 region has 12 residues. CDR1 is SNHLY and CDR2 is FYNNEI in the germline V gene. V was trimmed by 8 bases and J by 3 bases, leaving 10 bases between them. CDR3 residues: CASSGGEETQYF. In DNA, the CDR3 is TGTGCCAGCTCGGGCGGTGAAGAGACCCAGTACTTC.

This clonotype has only a few counts. The chain combines TRBV30 with TRBJ2-7; D gene unclear. Trimming pared 0 bases from V and 3 bases from J, leaving 9 bases between. From germline, CDR1 is GTSNPN and CDR2 SVGIG (reference sequence). The CDR3 totals 13 residues. The CDR3 nucleotides read TGTGCCTGGAGTGTAAACAGATACTACGAGCAGTACTTC. Translation gives CAWSVNRYYEQYF. Supplemented by reference TRBV30 and TRBJ2-7, the full variable domain reads SQTIHQWPATLVQPVGSPLSLECTVEGTSNPNLYWYRQAAGRGLQLLFYSVGIGQISSEVPQNLSASRPQDRQFILSSKKLLLSDSGFYLCAWSVNRYYEQYFGPGTRLTVT.

The chain links TRBV25-1 to TRBJ2-3; D is ambiguous. Trimming stripped 3 bases from V and 8 bases from J, with 6 bases between. In germline, CDR1 is MGHDK, CDR2 SYGVNS. CDR3 length equals 11 residues. The DNA of the CDR3 is TGTGCCAGCAGTGAGGCTGGTACGCAGTATTTT. It encodes CASSEAGTQYF.

This clonotype was seen repeatedly, ten times or more. The CDR3 DNA reads TGTGCCAGCAGCCAAGATTGGACTAGCGGACCCTACGAGCAGTACTTC. This codes for CASSQDWTSGPYEQYF. The chain couples TRBV4-2 to TRBJ2-7, with 10 bases fitting TRBD2. The J segment lost 2 bases and the V segment lost 0 bases, leaving 4 bases of the junction unmatched. CDR3 length: 16 amino acids. The germline V gene encodes CDR1 LGHNA and CDR2 YNFKEQ.

This rearrangement joins TRBV18 to TRBJ2-1; D may be TRBD2 (6 bases). In germline, CDR1 is KGHSH, CDR2 LQKENI. Deletions cut 0 bases from V and 7 bases from J, with 16 bases between. This CDR3 has 16 amino acids. Written as DNA, the CDR3 is TGTGCCAGCTCACCACCAACTGCACGGGGGATAAATGAGCAGTTCTTC. Its protein product is CASSPPTARGINEQFF.